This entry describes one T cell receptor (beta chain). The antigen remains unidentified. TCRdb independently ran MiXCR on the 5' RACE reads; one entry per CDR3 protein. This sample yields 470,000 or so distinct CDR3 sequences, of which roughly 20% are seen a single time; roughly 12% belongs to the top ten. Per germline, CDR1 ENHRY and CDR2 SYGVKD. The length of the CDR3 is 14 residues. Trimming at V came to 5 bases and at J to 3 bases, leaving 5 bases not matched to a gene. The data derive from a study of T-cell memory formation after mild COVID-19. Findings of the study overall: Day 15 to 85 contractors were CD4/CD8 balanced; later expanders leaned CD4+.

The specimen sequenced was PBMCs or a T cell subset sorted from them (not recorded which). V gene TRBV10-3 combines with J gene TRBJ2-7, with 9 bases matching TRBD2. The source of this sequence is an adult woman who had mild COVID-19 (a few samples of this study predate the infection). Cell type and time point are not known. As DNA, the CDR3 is TGTGCCATCAGTAGAAGCGGGAGGCACTACGAGCAGTACTTC. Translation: CAISRSGRHYEQYF.